This is a list of T cell receptor beta chains from one sample in a study of cytomegalovirus exposure and HLA in healthy donors. Measured with immunoSEQ multiplex PCR; TCRdb has only the in-frame clones, and not every one. Of 70,000 to 80,000 clones in the sample, roughly 86% were seen once. Sequenced sample: PBMCs. Receptor source: a man younger than 35 in good health and CMV-seronegative. The CDR3 runs from the conserved cysteine through the conserved F or W. A D gene is named only where the DNA matches it firmly. Not every row has a clone size; where given, it reads once, few, many or a size class.

V	size	D	J	CDR3	DNA
TRBV4-3	.	.	TRBJ2-3	CASSQGTSPLNTQYF	TGCGCCAGCAGCCAGGGGACTTCTCCTTTGAATACGCAGTATTTT
TRBV28	.	.	TRBJ2-3	CASRQDSPGVGQYF	TGTGCCAGCAGACAAGACTCGCCGGGGGTTGGGCAGTATTTT
TRBV28	.	TRBD1	TRBJ2-6	CASSWDRLGSGANVLTF	TGTGCCAGCAGTTGGGACAGGCTAGGCTCTGGGGCCAACGTCCTGACTTTC
TRBV7-2	.	.	TRBJ2-1	CASSRRGDAGTQQFF	TGTGCCAGCAGCCGCCGCGGGGACGCCGGAACGCAGCAGTTCTTC
TRBV19	.	TRBD2	TRBJ2-7	CASSILSGRDYEQYF	TGTGCCAGTAGTATTCTTAGCGGGAGAGACTACGAGCAGTACTTC
TRBV6-5	.	.	TRBJ2-7	CASRLADEQYF	TGTGCCAGCAGACTTGCGGACGAGCAGTACTTC
TRBV6-5	.	TRBD1	TRBJ2-5	CASSYSGQGIQETQYF	TGTGCCAGCAGTTACTCGGGACAGGGTATCCAAGAGACCCAGTACTTC
TRBV6-4	.	TRBD1	TRBJ1-5	CATEDRVSVYSNQPQHF	TGTGCCACAGAGGACAGGGTAAGTGTCTATAGCAATCAGCCCCAGCATTTT
TRBV19	.	TRBD1	TRBJ2-7	CASSIEQGTYEQYF	TGTGCCAGTAGTATAGAACAGGGGACCTACGAGCAGTACTTC
TRBV6-6	.	TRBD1	TRBJ2-7	CASSQDRGVSYEQYF	TGTGCCAGCAGTCAGGACAGGGGTGTGTCCTACGAGCAGTACTTC
TRBV14	.	.	TRBJ1-3	CASSHHTGASGNTIYF	TGTGCCAGCAGCCATCACACAGGAGCCTCTGGAAACACCATATATTTT
TRBV5-1	.	.	TRBJ1-1	CASSFREGSEAFF	TGCGCCAGCAGCTTCAGGGAAGGGTCTGAAGCTTTCTTT
TRBV11-3	.	.	TRBJ2-7	CASSSTRGYEQYF	TGTGCCAGCAGCTCGACTAGGGGCTACGAGCAGTACTTC
TRBV28	.	.	TRBJ2-7	CASTPGWGSSYEQYF	TGTGCCAGCACCCCGGGGTGGGGATCGTCCTACGAGCAGTACTTC
TRBV6-5	.	TRBD1	TRBJ1-4	CASSTNRGIREKLFF	TGTGCCAGCAGCACCAACAGGGGGATTAGGGAAAAACTGTTTTTT
TRBV28	.	.	TRBJ1-5	CASSLVSGIGSNQPQHF	TGTGCCAGCAGTTTAGTTTCAGGGATTGGGAGCAATCAGCCCCAGCATTTT
TRBV7-9	.	.	TRBJ2-7	CAILRRASSYEQYF	TGTGCCATCCTCCGGCGGGCCAGCTCCTACGAGCAGTACTTC
TRBV4-1	once	.	TRBJ1-2	CASRLTPTRNYGYTF	TGCGCCAGCAGACTAACACCAACAAGAAACTATGGCTACACCTTC
TRBV5-5	few	.	TRBJ2-7	CASSREPGQTAYEQYF	TGTGCCAGCAGCCGGGAACCGGGACAAACCGCCTACGAGCAGTACTTC
TRBV6-4	.	TRBD1	TRBJ2-2	CASLGQLNTGELFF	TGTGCCAGTTTGGGACAGCTGAACACCGGGGAGCTGTTTTTT
TRBV27	once	.	TRBJ1-1	CASSFRGGNTEAFF	TGTGCCAGCAGTTTTAGGGGGGGGAACACTGAAGCTTTCTTT
TRBV27	.	TRBD1	TRBJ1-2	CASSSPGQGFYGYTF	TGTGCCAGCAGTTCACCGGGACAGGGATTCTATGGCTACACCTTC
TRBV11-3	.	.	TRBJ2-3	CASSLSTGTDTQYF	TGTGCCAGCAGCTTATCGACCGGGACAGATACGCAGTATTTT
TRBV30	.	TRBD1	TRBJ1-2	CAWRNRGRNYGYTF	TGTGCCTGGAGAAACAGGGGGCGCAACTATGGCTACACCTTC
TRBV7-5	.	.	TRBJ2-5	CARSLPGWGGETQYF	TGTGCCAGAAGCTTACCAGGGTGGGGGGGGGAGACCCAGTACTTC
TRBV29-1	once	TRBD1	TRBJ1-2	CSVFGTVASYTF	TGCAGCGTTTTCGGGACAGTCGCGTCCTACACCTTC
TRBV28	.	.	TRBJ1-5	CASSYGGRVGNQPQHF	TGTGCCAGCAGTTACGGGGGGAGGGTTGGCAATCAGCCCCAGCATTTT
TRBV7-9	.	.	TRBJ2-1	CASLGALNEQFF	TGTGCCAGCTTGGGGGCCCTCAATGAGCAGTTCTTC
TRBV9	.	.	TRBJ2-1	CASSVGPAAPGEQFF	TGTGCCAGCAGCGTAGGCCCAGCCGCGCCGGGGGAGCAGTTCTTC
TRBV7-9	.	.	TRBJ2-7	CASSFTENSYEQYF	TGTGCCAGCAGCTTTACAGAAAACTCCTACGAGCAGTACTTC
TRBV11-2	.	TRBD1	TRBJ1-1	CASSVAYNRGPEAFF	TGTGCCAGCAGCGTCGCTTACAACAGGGGCCCTGAAGCTTTCTTT
TRBV15	.	TRBD1	TRBJ1-5	CATMMGQGAIKPQHF	TGTGCCACCATGATGGGACAGGGGGCCATCAAGCCCCAGCATTTT
TRBV16	.	TRBD2	TRBJ2-1	CASSQISGGSYNEQFF	TGTGCCAGCAGCCAAATCTCCGGGGGGTCCTACAATGAGCAGTTCTTC
TRBV19	.	TRBD1	TRBJ1-5	CASSSTGGTNNQPQHF	TGTGCCAGTAGTTCAACAGGGGGTACGAACAATCAGCCCCAGCATTTT
TRBV19	once	.	TRBJ1-5	CASSPGRSNQPQHF	TGTGCCAGCAGCCCAGGTCGGAGCAATCAGCCCCAGCATTTT
TRBV19	.	TRBD1	TRBJ2-2	CASSIYQGAFANTGELFF	TGTGCCAGTAGTATATACCAGGGGGCCTTCGCGAACACCGGGGAGCTGTTTTTT
TRBV30	.	.	TRBJ1-1	CAWSFRGRRNTEAFF	TGTGCATGGAGTTTTAGGGGCAGGAGGAACACTGAAGCTTTCTTT
TRBV28	.	.	TRBJ2-7	CASSAGDRNPYEQYF	TGTGCCAGCAGCGCGGGGGACAGGAACCCCTACGAGCAGTACTTC
TRBV7-2	.	TRBD1	TRBJ2-3	CASSSQGAKDTQYF	TGTGCCAGCAGCTCACAGGGGGCAAAGGATACGCAGTATTTT
TRBV5-1	.	TRBD1	TRBJ2-5	CASSFDRGGIQYF	TGCGCCAGCAGCTTCGACAGGGGGGGGATCCAGTACTTC
TRBV7-9	.	TRBD1	TRBJ1-5	CASSPGTGNQPQHF	TGTGCCAGCAGCCCCGGGACAGGCAATCAGCCCCAGCATTTT
TRBV5-4	.	.	TRBJ2-3	CASTATSTDTQYF	TGTGCCAGTACCGCAACTAGCACAGATACGCAGTATTTT
TRBV6-5	.	TRBD2	TRBJ2-5	CASRWESSGGAQYF	TGTGCCAGCAGATGGGAGTCTAGCGGAGGGGCCCAGTACTTC
TRBV5-1	.	TRBD1	TRBJ1-2	CASSRDQGDYTF	TGCGCCAGCAGTCGGGACCAGGGGGACTACACCTTC
TRBV9	.	TRBD2	TRBJ2-3	CASSVAEQRGIADTQYF	TGTGCCAGCAGCGTAGCTGAACAGCGGGGGATCGCAGATACGCAGTATTTT
TRBV9	.	TRBD1	TRBJ1-2	CASSVDLTGTYGYTF	TGTGCCAGCAGCGTAGATTTGACAGGGACATATGGCTACACCTTC
TRBV15	.	TRBD2	TRBJ2-7	CATSEGGTSYEQYF	TGTGCCACCAGCGAGGGGGGGACTAGCTACGAGCAGTACTTC
TRBV19	.	TRBD1	TRBJ1-5	CASSRVTGGRNQPQHF	TGTGCCAGTAGTAGGGTGACAGGGGGCCGAAATCAGCCCCAGCATTTT
TRBV5-6	few	.	TRBJ1-4	CASSLLHFAEKLFF	TGTGCCAGCAGCTTACTTCATTTTGCTGAAAAACTGTTTTTT
TRBV7-2	.	TRBD1	TRBJ1-2	CASSYGDRAWGGYTF	TGTGCCAGCAGCTACGGGGACAGGGCCTGGGGTGGCTACACCTTC
TRBV2	.	TRBD1	TRBJ1-6	CASRRDRGLNAPLHF	TGTGCCAGCAGAAGGGACAGGGGGCTGAATGCACCCCTCCACTTT
TRBV28	.	.	TRBJ1-4	CASNYRGVGRNEKLFF	TGTGCCAGCAACTATCGGGGAGTTGGCCGAAATGAAAAACTGTTTTTT
TRBV7-9	.	TRBD1	TRBJ1-6	CASSLLKTGLRSPLHF	TGTGCCAGCAGCTTACTTAAGACAGGGCTTCGGTCACCCCTCCACTTT
TRBV4-3	few	TRBD2	TRBJ2-1	CASSPVKRESANEQFF	TGCGCCAGCAGCCCTGTAAAGCGGGAGTCCGCCAATGAGCAGTTCTTC
TRBV4-3	few	.	TRBJ1-1	CASSHEAAVIF	TGCGCCAGCAGCCATGAGGCGGCGGTTATATTC
TRBV28	.	.	TRBJ1-4	CASRGTGDEKLFF	TGTGCCAGCAGGGGGACTGGGGATGAAAAACTGTTTTTT
TRBV4-3	.	.	TRBJ2-3	CASSQAVRTDTQYF	TGCGCCAGCAGCCAAGCGGTGCGCACAGATACGCAGTATTTT
TRBV5-1	once	.	TRBJ2-1	CASSSSIEQFF	TGCGCCAGCAGCTCTAGCATTGAGCAGTTCTTC
TRBV5-1	.	TRBD2	TRBJ2-1	CASSLGSSGSNEQFF	TGCGCCAGCAGCTTGGGGTCTAGCGGGAGCAATGAGCAGTTCTTC